This record covers a single T cell receptor (beta chain). What it binds is unknown. The sample is drawn from a study of molecular identifiers for immune sequencing clone quantification. Bulk libraries came from a prior protocol with listed TCR primers. Each CDR3 protein is one row after TCRdb ran MiXCR on the PCR reads. The table has 97,000 or so distinct CDR3 sequences, roughly a quarter seen once. Notes on the study in general: Highly expanded clone sizes could be underestimated through barcode sharing by identical TCR molecules. Clonotypes surpassing 20 RNA copies contained over 97% of effector molecules, versus under 1% in naive cells.

The CDR3 covers 13 residues. V was clipped by 3 bases and J by 4 bases, with 9 bases between them. The sequenced sample was naive CD8+ T cells from blood, with Jurkat cell RNA spiked in. Described subset: FACS-sorted CD8+CD4-CCR7+CD45RA+ naive T cells. The source of this sequence is a human donor in good health. Some libraries in this study had Jurkat cell RNA spiked in. The rearrangement uses TRBV12-3 or TRBV12-4 and TRBJ2-5; the D gene is possibly TRBD1 (5 bases). The DNA of the CDR3 is TGTGCCAGCAGTTTGGACATCTTAGAGACCCAGTACTTC. This encodes CASSLDILETQYF.